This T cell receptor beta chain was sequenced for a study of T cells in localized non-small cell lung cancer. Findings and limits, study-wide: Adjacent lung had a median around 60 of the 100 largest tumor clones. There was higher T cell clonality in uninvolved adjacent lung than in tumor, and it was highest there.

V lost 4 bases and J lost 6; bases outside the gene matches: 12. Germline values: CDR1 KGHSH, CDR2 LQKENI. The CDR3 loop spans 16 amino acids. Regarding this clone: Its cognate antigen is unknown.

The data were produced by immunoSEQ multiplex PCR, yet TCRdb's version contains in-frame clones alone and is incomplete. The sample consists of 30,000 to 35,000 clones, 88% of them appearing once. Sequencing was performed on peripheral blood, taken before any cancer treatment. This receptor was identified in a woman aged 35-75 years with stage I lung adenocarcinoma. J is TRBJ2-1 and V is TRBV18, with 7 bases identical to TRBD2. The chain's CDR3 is CASSLPGLLPPNEQFF. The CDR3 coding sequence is TGTGCCAGCTCACTACCGGGACTACTTCCCCCCAATGAGCAGTTCTTC.